The 5 T cell receptor beta chains below were found in one sample sequenced in a study of cytotoxic CD8 clonotypes in ibrutinib-treated CLL. This table comes from immunoSEQ multiplex PCR, and its TCRdb copy is limited to in-frame clones, with some not included. The data contain more than 25,000 clones, about 80% of them singletons. The sequenced sample was PBMCs, obtained after 36 months of ibrutinib treatment. Receptors originate from a human donor with chronic lymphocytic leukemia.

This clone was counted many times. The chain combines TRBV11-2 with TRBJ1-2, with a tentative D call TRBD1 (6 bases). This CDR3 contains 15 residues. Germline V gene sequence: CDR1 SGHAT, CDR2 FQNNGV. The V and J ends lost 5 bases and 3 bases respectively, with 16 bases between them. DNA for the CDR3: TGTGCCAGCAGCCCATACCCGGACAGATACTATGGCTACACCTTC. It translates to CASSPYPDRYYGYTF.

This chain connects TRBV5-4 to TRBJ1-1; D call uncertain. Trimming took off 3 bases at V and 10 bases at J, with 16 bases between the two ends. Germline V gene sequence: CDR1 SGHNT, CDR2 YYREEE (reference sequence). CDR3 length equals 13 residues. DNA for the CDR3: TGTGCCAGCAGCTCTCGGGGAAGTCGCGGAGCTTTCTTT. Translated, it gives CASSSRGSRGAFF.

The chain couples TRBV6-1 to TRBJ2-5, with D possibly being TRBD2 (5 bases). The CDR3 sequence is 13 residues long. Germline V gene data show CDR1 as MNHNS and CDR2 as SASEGT. The germline V and J ends were trimmed by 3 bases and 5 bases, with 10 bases remaining between them. As DNA, the CDR3 is TGTGCCAGCAGTGAGGGCGGGTACGAGACCCAGTACTTC. Its translation is CASSEGGYETQYF.

The gene calls are TRBV29-1 and TRBJ1-2; unclear D gene. Germline V gene lookup returns CDR1 SQVTM and CDR2 ANQGSEA. The CDR3 extends over 11 amino acids. Here the CDR3 DNA reads TGCACCAGTTGGACCAACTATGGCTACACCTTC. It specifies CTSWTNYGYTF.

The chain links TRBV7-2 to TRBJ2-7; the D call may be TRBD1 or TRBD2 (5 bases each). The length of the CDR3 is 13 residues. Germline values: CDR1 SGHTA, CDR2 FQGNSA. V was pared by 5 bases and J by 7 bases, with 15 bases between. In DNA, the CDR3 is TGTGCCAGCAGCCCTTGGGACCGGAGGGAGCAGTACTTC. Translating it yields CASSPWDRREQYF.